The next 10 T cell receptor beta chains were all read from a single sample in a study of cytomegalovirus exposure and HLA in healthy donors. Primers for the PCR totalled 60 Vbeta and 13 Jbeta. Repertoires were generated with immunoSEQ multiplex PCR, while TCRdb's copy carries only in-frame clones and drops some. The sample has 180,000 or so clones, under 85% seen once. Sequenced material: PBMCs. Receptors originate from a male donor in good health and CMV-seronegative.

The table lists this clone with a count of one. DNA of the CDR3: TGCGCCAGCAGCCCAAATCGAGGGCGGGGGGCCGGGGGTGAGCAGTTCTTC. It is translated as CASSPNRGRGAGGEQFF. The V call is TRBV10-1, the J call TRBJ2-1; 8 bases match TRBD2. The CDR3 consists of 17 residues. Germline trimming cut 6 bases from V and 9 bases from J; bases unmatched to any gene: 19. From germline, CDR1 is WNHNN and CDR2 SYGVQD (reference sequence).

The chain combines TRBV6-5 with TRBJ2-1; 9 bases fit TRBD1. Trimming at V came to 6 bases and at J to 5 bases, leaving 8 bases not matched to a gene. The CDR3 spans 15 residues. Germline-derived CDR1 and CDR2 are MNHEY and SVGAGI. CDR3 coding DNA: TGTGCCAGCAGGGCCGGGACAGGGATTAACAATGAGCAGTTCTTC. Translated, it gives CASRAGTGINNEQFF.

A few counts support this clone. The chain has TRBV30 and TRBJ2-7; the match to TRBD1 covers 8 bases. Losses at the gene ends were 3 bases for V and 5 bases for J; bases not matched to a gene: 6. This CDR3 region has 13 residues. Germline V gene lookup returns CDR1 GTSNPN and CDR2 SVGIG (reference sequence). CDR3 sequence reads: CAWSGQGPDEQYF. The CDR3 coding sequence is TGTGCCTGGAGCGGACAGGGACCAGACGAGCAGTACTTC. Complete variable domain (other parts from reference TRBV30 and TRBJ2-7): SQTIHQWPATLVQPVGSPLSLECTVEGTSNPNLYWYRQAAGRGLQLLFYSVGIGQISSEVPQNLSASRPQDRQFILSSKKLLLSDSGFYLCAWSGQGPDEQYFGPGTRLTVT.

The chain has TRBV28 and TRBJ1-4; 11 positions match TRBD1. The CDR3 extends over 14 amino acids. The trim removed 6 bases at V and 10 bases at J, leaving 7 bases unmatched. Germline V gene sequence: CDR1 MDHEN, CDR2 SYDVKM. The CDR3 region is CASSLGQGVRKLFF. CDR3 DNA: TGTGCCAGCAGCTTGGGACAGGGGGTGAGAAAACTGTTTTTT.

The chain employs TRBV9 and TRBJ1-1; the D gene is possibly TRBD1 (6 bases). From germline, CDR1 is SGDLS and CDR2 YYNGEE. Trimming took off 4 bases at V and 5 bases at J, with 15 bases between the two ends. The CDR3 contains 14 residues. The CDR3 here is CASSTGTGSTEAFF. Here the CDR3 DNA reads TGTGCCAGCAGCACAGGAACAGGGAGTACTGAAGCTTTCTTT. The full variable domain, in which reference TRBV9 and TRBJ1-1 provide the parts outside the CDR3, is DSGVTQTPKHLITATGQRVTLRCSPRSGDLSVYWYQQSLDQGLQFLIQYYNGEERAKGNILERFSAQQFPDLHSELNLSSLELGDSALYFCASSTGTGSTEAFFGQGTRLTVV.

CDR3: CASSQGGGNQPQHF. The CDR3 DNA reads as TGTGCCAGCAGCCAGGGCGGAGGCAATCAGCCCCAGCATTTT. The chain carries TRBV7-2 and TRBJ1-5, with D possibly being TRBD1 (5 bases). This CDR3 contains 14 residues. Germline CDR1 and CDR2: SGHTA and FQGNSA. The V end was cut by 5 bases, the J end by 2 bases, with 10 bases between.

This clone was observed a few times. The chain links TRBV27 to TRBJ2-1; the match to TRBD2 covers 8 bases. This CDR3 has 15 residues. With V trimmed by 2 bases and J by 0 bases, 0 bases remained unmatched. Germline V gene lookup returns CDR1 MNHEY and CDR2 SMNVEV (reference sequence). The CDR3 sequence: CASSLTSGSYNEQFF. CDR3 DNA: TGTGCCAGCAGTTTAACTAGCGGCTCCTACAATGAGCAGTTCTTC.

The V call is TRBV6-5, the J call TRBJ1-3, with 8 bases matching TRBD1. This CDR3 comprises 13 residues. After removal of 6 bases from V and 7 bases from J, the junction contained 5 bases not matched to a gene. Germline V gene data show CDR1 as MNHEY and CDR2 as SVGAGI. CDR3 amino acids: CASRRQGSNTIYF. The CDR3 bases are TGTGCCAGCAGGAGACAGGGGTCGAACACCATATATTTT.

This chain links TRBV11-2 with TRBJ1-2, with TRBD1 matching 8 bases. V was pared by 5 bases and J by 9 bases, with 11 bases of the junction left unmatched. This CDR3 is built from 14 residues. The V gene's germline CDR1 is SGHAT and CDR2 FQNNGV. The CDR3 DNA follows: TGTGCCAGCAGCCCTTTACAGGGGGGGAATCGCTACACCTTC. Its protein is CASSPLQGGNRYTF.

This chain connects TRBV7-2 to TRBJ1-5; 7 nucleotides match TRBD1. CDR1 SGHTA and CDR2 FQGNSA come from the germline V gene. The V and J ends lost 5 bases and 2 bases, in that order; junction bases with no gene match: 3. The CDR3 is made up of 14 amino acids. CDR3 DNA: TGTGCCAGCAGCCGCGACAGGGGCAATCAGCCCCAGCATTTT. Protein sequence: CASSRDRGNQPQHF. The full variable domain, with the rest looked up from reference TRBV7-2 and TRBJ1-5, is GAGVSQSPSNKVTEKGKDVELRCDPISGHTALYWYRQSLGQGLEFLIYFQGNSAPDKSGLPSDRFSAERTGGSVSTLTIQRTQQEDSAVYLCASSRDRGNQPQHFGDGTRLSIL.